This TCR beta chain was documented in a study of shared clonotypes between healthy human individuals. Produced via immunoSEQ multiplex PCR; TCRdb's table is partial and in-frame only. The sample carries 1 million to 1.3 million clones, around 82% recorded once. Germline CDR1 and CDR2: MDHEN and SYDVKM. Losses at the gene ends were 7 bases for V and 8 bases for J; bases not matched to a gene: 13. The CDR3 loop spans 14 amino acids. The chain links TRBV28 to TRBJ1-2, with TRBD1 matching 7 bases. This TCR was recovered from a man aged 18-30 years in good health. Some clones in this sample may be carry-over from other donors' samples. The material sequenced was memory CD4+ T cells from PBMCs. Stated subset: CD45RA-negative fraction. CDR3 loop: CASTPAGQGGGYTF. CDR3 sequence (DNA): TGTGCCAGCACCCCAGCGGGGCAGGGGGGCGGCTACACCTTC.